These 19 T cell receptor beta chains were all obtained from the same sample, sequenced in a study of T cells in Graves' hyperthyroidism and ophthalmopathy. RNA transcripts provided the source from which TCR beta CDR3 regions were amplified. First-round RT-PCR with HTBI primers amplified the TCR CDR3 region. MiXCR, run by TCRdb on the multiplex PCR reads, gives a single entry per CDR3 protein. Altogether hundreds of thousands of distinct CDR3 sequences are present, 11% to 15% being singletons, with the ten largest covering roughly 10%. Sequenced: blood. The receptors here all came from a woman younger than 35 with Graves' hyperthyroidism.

For the CDR3, the DNA is TGTGCCAGTAGTATAGTGGGAGAAGAGACCCAGTACTTC. Translating gives CASSIVGEETQYF. This chain connects TRBV19 to TRBJ2-5, with TRBD2 as a possible D gene (5 bases). Looked up from germline, CDR1 is LNHDA and CDR2 is SQIVND (reference sequence). This CDR3 has 13 amino acids. Deletions cut 1 base from V and 3 bases from J, with 6 bases between.

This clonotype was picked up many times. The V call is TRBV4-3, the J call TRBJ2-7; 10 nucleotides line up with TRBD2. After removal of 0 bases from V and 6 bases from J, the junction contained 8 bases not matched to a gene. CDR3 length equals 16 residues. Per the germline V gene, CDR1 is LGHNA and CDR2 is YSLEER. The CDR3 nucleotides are TGCGCCAGCAGCCAAGACCTCCTAGCGGGAGACAGCGAGCAGTACTTC. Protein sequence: CASSQDLLAGDSEQYF.

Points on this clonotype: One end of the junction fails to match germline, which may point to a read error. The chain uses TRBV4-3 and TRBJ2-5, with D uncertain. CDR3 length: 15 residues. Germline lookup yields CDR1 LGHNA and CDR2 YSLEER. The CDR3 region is CASGQDDQYQETQYF. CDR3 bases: TGCGCCAGCGGCCAAGATGACCAGTACCAAGAGACCCAGTACTTC.

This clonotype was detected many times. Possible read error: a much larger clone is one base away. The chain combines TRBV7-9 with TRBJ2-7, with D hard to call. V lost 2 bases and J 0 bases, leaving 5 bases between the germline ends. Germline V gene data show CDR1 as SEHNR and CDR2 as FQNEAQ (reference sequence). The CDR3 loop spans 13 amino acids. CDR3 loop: CASSLWSSYEQYF. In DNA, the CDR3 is TGTGCCAGCAGCTTATGGAGCTCCTACGAGCAGTACTTC.

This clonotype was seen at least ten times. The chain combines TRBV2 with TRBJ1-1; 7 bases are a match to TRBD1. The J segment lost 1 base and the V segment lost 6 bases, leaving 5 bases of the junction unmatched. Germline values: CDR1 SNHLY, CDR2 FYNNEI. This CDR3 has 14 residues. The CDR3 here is CASRAGGWNTEAFF. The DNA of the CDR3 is TGTGCCAGCAGAGCAGGGGGTTGGAACACTGAAGCTTTCTTT.

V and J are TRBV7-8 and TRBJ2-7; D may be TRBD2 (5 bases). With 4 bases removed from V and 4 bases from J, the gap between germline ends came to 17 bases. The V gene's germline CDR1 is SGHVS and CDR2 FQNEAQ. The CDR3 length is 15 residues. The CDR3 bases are TGTGCCAGCAGCTCCCGCGAAGGGAGAAGGTACGAGCAGTACTTC. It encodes CASSSREGRRYEQYF.

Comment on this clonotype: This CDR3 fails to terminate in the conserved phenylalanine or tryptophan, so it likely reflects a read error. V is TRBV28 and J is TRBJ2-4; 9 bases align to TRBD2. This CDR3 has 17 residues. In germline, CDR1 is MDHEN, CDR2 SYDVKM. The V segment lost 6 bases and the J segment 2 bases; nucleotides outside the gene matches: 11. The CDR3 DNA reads TGTGCCAGCAGCAACGTAGCGGGAGTTTTAACCAAAAACATTCAGTACCTC. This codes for CASSNVAGVLTKNIQYL.

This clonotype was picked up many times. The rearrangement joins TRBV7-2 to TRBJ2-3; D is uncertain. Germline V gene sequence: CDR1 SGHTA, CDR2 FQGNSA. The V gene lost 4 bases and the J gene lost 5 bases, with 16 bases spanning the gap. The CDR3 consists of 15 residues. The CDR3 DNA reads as TGTGCCAGCAGCTCCGATGGGTATATTATAGATACGCAGTATTTT. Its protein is CASSSDGYIIDTQYF.

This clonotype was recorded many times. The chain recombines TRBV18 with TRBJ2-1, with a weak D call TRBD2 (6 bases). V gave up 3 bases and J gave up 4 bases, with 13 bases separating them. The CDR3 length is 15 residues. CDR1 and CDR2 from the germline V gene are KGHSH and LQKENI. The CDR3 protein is CASSPPNSGYNEQFF. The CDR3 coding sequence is TGTGCCAGCTCACCCCCAAATAGCGGTTACAATGAGCAGTTCTTC.

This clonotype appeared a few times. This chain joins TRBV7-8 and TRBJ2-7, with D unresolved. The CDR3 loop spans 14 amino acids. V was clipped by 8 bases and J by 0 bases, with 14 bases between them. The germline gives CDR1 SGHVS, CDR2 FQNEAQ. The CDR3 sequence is CASGQPVSSYEQYF. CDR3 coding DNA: TGTGCCAGCGGCCAGCCCGTGAGCTCCTACGAGCAGTACTTC.

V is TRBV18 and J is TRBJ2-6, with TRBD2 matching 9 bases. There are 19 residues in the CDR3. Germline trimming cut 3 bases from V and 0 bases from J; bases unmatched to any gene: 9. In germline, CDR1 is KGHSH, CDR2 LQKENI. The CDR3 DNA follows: TGTGCCAGCTCACCTAATTTAGCGGGAGCGAGCTCTGGGGCCAACGTCCTGACTTTC. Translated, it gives CASSPNLAGASSGANVLTF.

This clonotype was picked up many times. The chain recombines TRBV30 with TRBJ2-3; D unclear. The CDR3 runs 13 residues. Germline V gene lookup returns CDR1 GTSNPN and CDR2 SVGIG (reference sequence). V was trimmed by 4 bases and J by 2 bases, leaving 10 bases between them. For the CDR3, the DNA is TGTGCCTGGACTCGATTTCCCACAGATACGCAGTATTTT. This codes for CAWTRFPTDTQYF.

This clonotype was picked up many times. CDR3 nucleotides: TGTGCCAGCAACAGGGTCAACACTGAAGCTTTCTTT. This translates into CASNRVNTEAFF. The V call is TRBV2, the J call TRBJ1-1; D perhaps matches TRBD1 (6 bases). CDR1 is SNHLY, CDR2 FYNNEI, per germline. V was shortened by 7 bases and J by 2 bases, with 8 bases between the two germline ends. This CDR3 spans 12 amino acids.

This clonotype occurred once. The CDR3 is CATSDPSGGDNEQFF. The CDR3 region has the DNA TGTGCCACCAGTGACCCGAGCGGGGGGGACAATGAGCAGTTCTTC. The chain carries TRBV24-1 and TRBJ2-1; 10 bases agree with TRBD2. Trimming took 4 bases from V and 5 from J; bases not matched to a gene: 4. Germline V CDR1 and CDR2: KGHDR, SFDVKD. The CDR3 runs to 15 residues.

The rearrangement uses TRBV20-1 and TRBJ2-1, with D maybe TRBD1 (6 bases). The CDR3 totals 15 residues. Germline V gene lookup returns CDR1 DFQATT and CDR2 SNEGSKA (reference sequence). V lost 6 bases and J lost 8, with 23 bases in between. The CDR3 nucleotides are TGCAGTGCGGCTAGACGGACAGTTGGCGCGGATGAGCAGTTCTTC. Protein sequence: CSAARRTVGADEQFF.

For the CDR3, the DNA is TGTGCCAGCAGCCGGGGGACTAGCGGGGAAGAGACCCAGTACTTC. It codes for CASSRGTSGEETQYF. This chain joins TRBV28 and TRBJ2-5; TRBD2 agrees at 13 bases. V dropped 6 bases and J dropped 3; count of bases not matched to a gene: 4. The germline CDR1 and CDR2 sequences are MDHEN and SYDVKM. The CDR3 sequence is 15 residues long.

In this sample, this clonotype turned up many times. The CDR3 DNA follows: TGTGCCAGCAGTGAGCAGCTCATGAACACTGAAGCTTTCTTT. Its protein product is CASSEQLMNTEAFF. The gene calls are TRBV6-1 and TRBJ1-1; no firm D call. V was clipped by 3 bases and J by 0 bases, with 8 bases between them. The CDR3 has 14 amino acids. The germline V gene encodes CDR1 MNHNS and CDR2 SASEGT.

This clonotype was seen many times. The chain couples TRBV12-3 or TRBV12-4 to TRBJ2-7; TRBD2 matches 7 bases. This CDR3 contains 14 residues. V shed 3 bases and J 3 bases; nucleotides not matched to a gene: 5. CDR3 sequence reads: CASSFIGGSYEQYF. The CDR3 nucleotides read TGTGCCAGCAGTTTCATCGGCGGGAGCTACGAGCAGTACTTC.

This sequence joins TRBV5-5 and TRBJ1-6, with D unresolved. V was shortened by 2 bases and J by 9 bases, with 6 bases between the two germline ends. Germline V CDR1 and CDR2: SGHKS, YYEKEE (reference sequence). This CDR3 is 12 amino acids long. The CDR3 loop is CASSFQSSPLHF. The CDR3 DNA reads TGTGCCAGCAGCTTTCAGTCTTCACCCCTCCACTTT.